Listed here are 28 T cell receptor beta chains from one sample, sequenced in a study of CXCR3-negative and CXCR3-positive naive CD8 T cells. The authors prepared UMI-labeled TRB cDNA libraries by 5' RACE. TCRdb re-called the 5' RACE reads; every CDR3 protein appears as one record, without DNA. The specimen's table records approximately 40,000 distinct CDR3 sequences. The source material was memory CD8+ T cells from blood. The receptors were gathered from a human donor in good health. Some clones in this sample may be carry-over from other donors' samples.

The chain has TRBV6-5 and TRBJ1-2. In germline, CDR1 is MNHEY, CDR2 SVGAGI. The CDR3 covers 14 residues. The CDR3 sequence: CASSQQPEDLGYTF.

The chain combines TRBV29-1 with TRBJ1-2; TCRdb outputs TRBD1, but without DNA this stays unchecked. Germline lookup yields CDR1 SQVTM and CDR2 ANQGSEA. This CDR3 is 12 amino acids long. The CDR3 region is CSVPPGSGGYTF.

The CDR3 reads CASSYFKASEQYF. The V call is TRBV6-5, the J call TRBJ2-7. CDR1 and CDR2 from the germline V gene are MNHEY and SVGAGI. CDR3 size: 13 residues.

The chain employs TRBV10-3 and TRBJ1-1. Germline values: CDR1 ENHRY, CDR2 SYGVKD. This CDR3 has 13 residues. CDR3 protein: CAISESMNTEAFF.

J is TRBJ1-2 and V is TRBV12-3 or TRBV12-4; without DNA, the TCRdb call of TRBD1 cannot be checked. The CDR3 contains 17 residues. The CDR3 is CASSLVWSTEGARGYTF.

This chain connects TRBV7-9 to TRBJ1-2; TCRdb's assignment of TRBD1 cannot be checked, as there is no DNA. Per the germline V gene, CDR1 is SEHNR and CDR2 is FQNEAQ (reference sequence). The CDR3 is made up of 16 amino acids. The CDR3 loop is CASSTRQGQPNYGYTF.

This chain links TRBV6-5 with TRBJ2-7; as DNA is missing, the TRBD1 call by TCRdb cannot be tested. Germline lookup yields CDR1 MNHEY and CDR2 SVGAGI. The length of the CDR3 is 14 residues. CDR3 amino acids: CASSLSGQTYEQYF.

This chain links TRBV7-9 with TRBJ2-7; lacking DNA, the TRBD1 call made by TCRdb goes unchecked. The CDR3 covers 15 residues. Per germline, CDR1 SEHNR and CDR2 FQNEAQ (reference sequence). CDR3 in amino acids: CASSLEGQGSYEQYF.

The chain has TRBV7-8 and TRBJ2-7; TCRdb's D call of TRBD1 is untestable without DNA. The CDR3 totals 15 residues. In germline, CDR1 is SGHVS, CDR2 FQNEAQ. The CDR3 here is CASSLTGFSSYEQYF.

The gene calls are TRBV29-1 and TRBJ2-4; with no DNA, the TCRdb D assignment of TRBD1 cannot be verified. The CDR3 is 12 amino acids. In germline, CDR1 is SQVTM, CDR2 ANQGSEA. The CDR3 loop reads CSVWDRRNIQYF.

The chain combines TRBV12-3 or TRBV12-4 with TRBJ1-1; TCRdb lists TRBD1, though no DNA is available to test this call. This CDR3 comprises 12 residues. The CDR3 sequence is CASTGTGTEAFF.

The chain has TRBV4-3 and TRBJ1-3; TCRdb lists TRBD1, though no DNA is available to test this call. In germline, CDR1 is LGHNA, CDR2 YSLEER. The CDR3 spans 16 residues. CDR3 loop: CASSQVLTGGGNTIYF.

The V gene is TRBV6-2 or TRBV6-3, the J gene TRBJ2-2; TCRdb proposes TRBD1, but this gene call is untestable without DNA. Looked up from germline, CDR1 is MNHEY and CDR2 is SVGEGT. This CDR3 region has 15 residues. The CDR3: CASSYGAGRTGELFF.

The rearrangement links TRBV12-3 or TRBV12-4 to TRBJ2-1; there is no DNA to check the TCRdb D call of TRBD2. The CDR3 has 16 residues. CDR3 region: CASSFGLAGVHNEQFF.

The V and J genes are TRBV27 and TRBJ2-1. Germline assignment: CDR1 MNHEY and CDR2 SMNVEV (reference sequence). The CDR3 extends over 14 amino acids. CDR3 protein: CASSLAGPYNEQFF.

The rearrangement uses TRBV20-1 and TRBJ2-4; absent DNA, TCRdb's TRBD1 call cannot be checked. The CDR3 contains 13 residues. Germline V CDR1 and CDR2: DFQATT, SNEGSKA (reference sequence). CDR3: CSAGTGQGNIQYF.

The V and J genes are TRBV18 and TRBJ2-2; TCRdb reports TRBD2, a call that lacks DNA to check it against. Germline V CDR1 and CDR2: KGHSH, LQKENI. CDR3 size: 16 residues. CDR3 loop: CASSPQSGGTTGELFF.

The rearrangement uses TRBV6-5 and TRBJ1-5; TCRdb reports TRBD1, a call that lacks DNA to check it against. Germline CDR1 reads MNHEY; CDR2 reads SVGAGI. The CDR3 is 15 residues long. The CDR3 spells CASSYPGPLKQPQHF.

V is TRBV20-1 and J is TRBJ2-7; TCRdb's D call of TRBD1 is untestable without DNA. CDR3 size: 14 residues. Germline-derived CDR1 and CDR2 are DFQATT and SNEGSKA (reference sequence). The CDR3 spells CSARLGGIDYEQYF.

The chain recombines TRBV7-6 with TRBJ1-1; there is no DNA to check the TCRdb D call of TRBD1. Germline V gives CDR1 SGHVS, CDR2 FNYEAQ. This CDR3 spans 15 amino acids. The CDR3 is CASSSGTGRGTEAFF.

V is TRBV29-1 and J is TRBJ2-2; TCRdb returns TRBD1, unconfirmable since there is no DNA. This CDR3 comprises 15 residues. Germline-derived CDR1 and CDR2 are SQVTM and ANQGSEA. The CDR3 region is CSVEGPQGPTGELFF.

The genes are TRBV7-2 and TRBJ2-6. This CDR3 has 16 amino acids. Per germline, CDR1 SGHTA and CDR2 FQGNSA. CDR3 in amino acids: CASSLPRSSGANVLTF. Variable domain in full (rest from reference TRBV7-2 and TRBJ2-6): GAGVSQSPSNKVTEKGKDVELRCDPISGHTALYWYRQSLGQGLEFLIYFQGNSAPDKSGLPSDRFSAERTGGSVSTLTIQRTQQEDSAVYLCASSLPRSSGANVLTFGAGSRLTVL.

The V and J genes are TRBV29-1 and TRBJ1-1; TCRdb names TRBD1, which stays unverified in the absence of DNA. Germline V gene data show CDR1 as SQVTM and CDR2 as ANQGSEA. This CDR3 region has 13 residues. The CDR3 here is CSVWDSLNTEAFF.

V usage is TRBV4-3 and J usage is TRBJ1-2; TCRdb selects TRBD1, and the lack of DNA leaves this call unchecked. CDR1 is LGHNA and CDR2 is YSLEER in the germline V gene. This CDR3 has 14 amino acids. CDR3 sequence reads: CASSLAPLAYGYTF.

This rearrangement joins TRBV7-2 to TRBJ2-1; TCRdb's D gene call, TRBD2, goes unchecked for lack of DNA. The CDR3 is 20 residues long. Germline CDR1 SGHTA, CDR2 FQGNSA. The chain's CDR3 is CASSHPSGLALEFSYNEQFF.

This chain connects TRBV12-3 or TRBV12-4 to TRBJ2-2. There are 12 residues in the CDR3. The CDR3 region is CASRYNTGELFF.

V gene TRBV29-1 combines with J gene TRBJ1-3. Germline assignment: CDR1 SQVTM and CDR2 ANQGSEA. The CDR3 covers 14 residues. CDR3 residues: CSVEMPNSGNTIYF. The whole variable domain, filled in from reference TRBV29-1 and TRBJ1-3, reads SAVISQKPSRDICQRGTSLTIQCQVDSQVTMMFWYRQQPGQSLTLIATANQGSEATYESGFVIDKFPISRPNLTFSTLTVSNMSPEDSSIYLCSVEMPNSGNTIYFGEGSWLTVV.

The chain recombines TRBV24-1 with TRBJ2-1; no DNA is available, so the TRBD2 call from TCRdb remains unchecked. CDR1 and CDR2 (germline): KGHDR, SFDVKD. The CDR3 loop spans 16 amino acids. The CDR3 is CATSDLSGGQDNEQFF.